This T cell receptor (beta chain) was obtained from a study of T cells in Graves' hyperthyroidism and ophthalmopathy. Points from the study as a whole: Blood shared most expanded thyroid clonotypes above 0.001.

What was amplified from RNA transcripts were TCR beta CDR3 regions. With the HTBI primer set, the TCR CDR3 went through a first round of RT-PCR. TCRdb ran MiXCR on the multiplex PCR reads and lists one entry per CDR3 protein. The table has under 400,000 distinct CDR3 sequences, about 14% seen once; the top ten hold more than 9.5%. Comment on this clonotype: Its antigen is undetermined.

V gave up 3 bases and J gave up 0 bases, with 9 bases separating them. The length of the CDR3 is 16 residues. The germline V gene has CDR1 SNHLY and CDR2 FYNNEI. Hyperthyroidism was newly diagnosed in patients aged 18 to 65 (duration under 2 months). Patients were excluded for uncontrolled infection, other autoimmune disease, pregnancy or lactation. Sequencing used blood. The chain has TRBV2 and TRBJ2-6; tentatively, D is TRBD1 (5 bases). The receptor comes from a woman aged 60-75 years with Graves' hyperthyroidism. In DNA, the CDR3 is TGTGCCAGCAGTGAGGGGCGGAACTCTGGGGCCAACGTCCTGACTTTC. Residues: CASSEGRNSGANVLTF.